This T cell receptor (beta chain) stems from a study of T cell responses to AZD1222 COVID-19 vaccine. Overall study findings and caveats: Rises in breadth and depth of Spike-specific TCRs came after two AZD1222 doses. Sampled repertoires all dated from after the peak T cell response. Females made up more of the donors, who were largely white British, and clonal diversity may have come out too low.

The junction had 2 bases not matched to a gene; V was cut back by 0 bases and J by 2 bases. The CDR3 contains 16 residues. CDR1 is SGDLS, CDR2 YYNGEE, per germline. Details on this clone: The antigen is undetermined.

The data were produced by immunoSEQ multiplex PCR, yet TCRdb's version contains in-frame clones alone and is incomplete. The repertoire includes 130,000 to 150,000 clones, around 91% of them detected once, and approximately 5.2% sits in the top ten. The sample was peripheral blood, taken on day 0 of AZD1222 vaccination. The chain joins TRBV9 to TRBJ1-6, with TRBD1 matching 7 bases. The receptor was isolated from an adult in good health. The CDR3 spells CASSVDQGAYNSPLHF. The CDR3 nucleotides read TGTGCCAGCAGCGTAGATCAGGGGGCCTATAATTCACCCCTCCACTTT.